The 5 T cell receptor beta chains presented below share a single source sample, sequenced in a study of T cell repertoires in cytomegalovirus infection. TCRdb analysed the reads with MiXCR anew, one entry per CDR3 protein. The sample contains 350,000 to 500,000 distinct CDR3 sequences, approximately 30% of which appear only once. Sequencing input: PBMCs. Receptors were obtained from a human donor in good health (CMV status not recorded). Some clones in this sample may be carry-over from other donors' samples.

About this clonotype itself: This may arise from a read error, as a much more abundant clone is one base away. The V and J genes are TRBV28 and TRBJ2-3; TRBD2 matches at 8 bases. Germline V CDR1 and CDR2: MDHEN, SYDVKM. Trimming took 8 bases from V and 2 from J; bases not matched to a gene: 18. CDR3 size: 18 residues. The CDR3 region is CASVIRGISGGSTDTQYF. CDR3 in DNA: TGTGCCAGCGTCATAAGGGGGATCAGCGGGGGATCCACAGATACGCAGTATTTT.

The chain is built from TRBV7-4 and TRBJ1-4; D might be TRBD1 (6 bases). Germline V gene data show CDR1 as SGHVT and CDR2 as SQSDAQ. Between the trimmed V and J ends, which lost 3 bases and 8 bases, there was a span of 13 bases. The CDR3 runs to 14 residues. CDR3 DNA sequence: TGTGCCAGCAGCTTTGTGGGGGCACGAGAAAAACTGTTTTTT. Translated, it gives CASSFVGAREKLFF.

The chain links TRBV12-3 or TRBV12-4 to TRBJ1-2, with D possibly matching TRBD1 (6 bases). V gave up 7 bases and J gave up 3 bases, with 15 bases separating them. There are 14 residues in the CDR3. The chain's CDR3 is CASIQTGSYYGYTF. The CDR3 DNA sequence: TGTGCCAGCATCCAAACAGGGAGTTACTATGGCTACACCTTC.

CDR3 sequence reads: CASSLSGTGLLNQPQHF. In DNA form, the CDR3 reads TGTGCCAGCAGTTTATCCGGGACAGGGCTTTTAAATCAGCCCCAGCATTTT. The rearrangement joins TRBV7-9 to TRBJ1-5; 9 bases are a match to TRBD1. The V and J ends lost 6 bases and 4 bases, in that order; junction bases with no gene match: 13. The germline V gene has CDR1 SEHNR and CDR2 FQNEAQ (reference sequence). The CDR3 is made up of 17 amino acids.

This clonotype was picked up a small number of times. This sequence joins TRBV11-2 and TRBJ2-3, with D possibly being TRBD1 (5 bases). The V gene's germline CDR1 is SGHAT and CDR2 FQNNGV. This CDR3 comprises 18 residues. Trimming left V 1 base short and J 0 bases short, with 17 bases between. The CDR3 reads CASSLVGWQGPSTDTQYF. CDR3 sequence (DNA): TGTGCCAGCAGCTTAGTGGGTTGGCAGGGTCCGAGCACAGATACGCAGTATTTT.